These 2 T cell receptor beta chains share one sample of origin, sequenced in a study of blood T cell repertoires in COVID-19. This table comes from immunoSEQ multiplex PCR, and its TCRdb copy is limited to in-frame clones, with some not included. This table holds 200,000 to 250,000 clones, about 86% found once. The sequencing input was peripheral blood. Receptors originate from a young man with active or convalescent COVID-19.

This clone was counted only a few times. This chain links TRBV19 with TRBJ1-5; 8 nucleotides align to TRBD1. Germline loops: CDR1 LNHDA, CDR2 SQIVND (reference sequence). V shed 5 bases, J shed 5 bases, and the junction held 11 bases outside the gene matches. The CDR3 sequence is 16 residues long. The CDR3 nucleotides are TGTGCCAGTAGTCCGTCGGCAGGGGGCAAACATCAGCCCCAGCATTTT. The encoded protein is CASSPSAGGKHQPQHF. Complete variable domain (other parts from reference TRBV19 and TRBJ1-5): DGGITQSPKYLFRKEGQNVTLSCEQNLNHDAMYWYRQDPGQGLRLIYYSQIVNDFQKGDIAEGYSVSREKKESFPLTVTSAQKNPTAFYLCASSPSAGGKHQPQHFGDGTRLSIL.

The chain employs TRBV30 and TRBJ1-2; no definite D call. The germline gives CDR1 GTSNPN, CDR2 SVGIG (reference sequence). Trimming stripped 0 bases from V and 2 bases from J, with 7 bases between. The CDR3 totals 13 residues. The CDR3 reads CAWSVLRNYGYTF. The CDR3 DNA is TGTGCCTGGAGTGTCTTACGGAACTATGGCTACACCTTC. The variable domain in full, with the rest retrieved from reference TRBV30 and TRBJ1-2, is SQTIHQWPATLVQPVGSPLSLECTVEGTSNPNLYWYRQAAGRGLQLLFYSVGIGQISSEVPQNLSASRPQDRQFILSSKKLLLSDSGFYLCAWSVLRNYGYTFGSGTRLTVV.